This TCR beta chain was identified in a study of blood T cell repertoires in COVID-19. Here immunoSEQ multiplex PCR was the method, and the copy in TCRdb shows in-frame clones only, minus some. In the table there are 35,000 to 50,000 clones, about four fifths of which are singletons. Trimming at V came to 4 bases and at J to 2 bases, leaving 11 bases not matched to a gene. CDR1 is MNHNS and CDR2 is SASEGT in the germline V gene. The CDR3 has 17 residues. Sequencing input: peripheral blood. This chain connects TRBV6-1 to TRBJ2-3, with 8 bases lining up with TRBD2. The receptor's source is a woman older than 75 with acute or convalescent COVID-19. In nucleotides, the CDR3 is TGTGCCAGCAGTGCCGCAGGAGCGGGGGAATACACAGATACGCAGTATTTT. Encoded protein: CASSAAGAGEYTDTQYF.